The next 27 T cell receptor beta chains were all read from a single sample in a study of CD8 T cells in Susac syndrome (dated by TCRdb to about 2019). Library preparation was by the immunoSEQ multiplex PCR assay. RNA was extracted using the RNeasy kit, and roughly 0.5 to 1 microgram was reverse transcribed with random hexamers. TCRdb reanalyzed the raw reads on its own, using fastp at Q25 for trimming and MiXCR for clone calling, and kept in-frame beta chains. Rows with one shared CDR3 protein collapse into an entry with the most common genes and DNA. The sample table shows around 160,000 distinct CDR3 sequences, and roughly 94% are seen once. About 0.094% of the sample goes to the ten largest clones. The sequenced sample was CD4+ T cells from PBMCs. These receptors came from a human donor with multiple sclerosis.

The rearrangement uses TRBV7-8 and TRBJ1-4; D is unresolved. Between the trimmed V and J ends, which lost 5 bases and 0 bases, there was a span of 7 bases. The CDR3 has 14 residues. From germline, CDR1 is SGHVS and CDR2 FQNEAQ. CDR3 loop: CASSPRTTNEKLFF. The CDR3 DNA sequence: TGTGCCAGCAGCCCAAGAACAACTAATGAAAAACTGTTTTTT.

V and J are TRBV3-1 and TRBJ2-1, with TRBD2 matching 12 bases. The CDR3 has 16 amino acids. Per germline, CDR1 LGHDT and CDR2 YNNKEL (reference sequence). Trimming removed 6 bases from V and 7 bases from J; junction bases left unmatched: 10. The CDR3 spells CASRQTTSGRVNEQFF. CDR3 nucleotide sequence: TGTGCCAGCAGGCAGACGACTAGCGGGAGAGTTAATGAGCAGTTCTTC.

This clonotype came up a few times. The junction departs from germline at one end; a sequencing error may be responsible. V is TRBV2 and J is TRBJ1-1; D is unresolved. The CDR3 covers 11 residues. Germline-derived CDR1 and CDR2 are SNHLY and FYNNEI. In DNA form, the CDR3 reads TGTGCCAGTAGTGAGGACACTGAAGCTTTCTTT. Its translation is CASSEDTEAFF.

The gene calls are TRBV5-4 and TRBJ2-5; D gene uncertain. The length of the CDR3 is 15 residues. Germline V gene lookup returns CDR1 SGHNT and CDR2 YYREEE (reference sequence). V was shortened by 1 base and J by 1 base, with 11 bases between the two germline ends. CDR3 region: CASSLFSQTQETQYF. CDR3 bases: TGTGCCAGCAGCTTGTTTTCACAAACCCAAGAGACCCAGTACTTC.

This rearrangement joins TRBV3-1 to TRBJ1-5, with no clear D. Germline V gene lookup returns CDR1 LGHDT and CDR2 YNNKEL (reference sequence). This CDR3 is 16 amino acids long. Trimming pared 4 bases from V and 2 bases from J, leaving 15 bases between. The CDR3, as DNA: TGTGCCAGCAGCCTCGGGAGGGCGGGTGGCAATCAGCCCCAGCATTTT. Amino acid sequence: CASSLGRAGGNQPQHF.

The chain uses TRBV30 and TRBJ2-5; the D is unclear. CDR1 GTSNPN and CDR2 SVGIG come from the germline V gene (reference sequence). CDR3 size: 13 residues. The V end lost 0 bases, the J end lost 2 bases, and 7 bases lay between the germline ends. The CDR3 spells CAWSVLGQETQYF. The CDR3, as DNA: TGTGCCTGGAGTGTACTCGGTCAAGAGACCCAGTACTTC. Supplemented by reference TRBV30 and TRBJ2-5, the full variable domain reads SQTIHQWPATLVQPVGSPLSLECTVEGTSNPNLYWYRQAAGRGLQLLFYSVGIGQISSEVPQNLSASRPQDRQFILSSKKLLLSDSGFYLCAWSVLGQETQYFGPGTRLLVL.

The genes are TRBV10-3 and TRBJ1-3, with D unclear. CDR1 and CDR2 (germline): ENHRY, SYGVKD. V was trimmed by 0 bases and J by 0 bases, leaving 6 bases between them. The CDR3 is 15 residues long. CDR3 residues: CAISESDGSGNTIYF. Written as DNA, the CDR3 is TGTGCCATCAGTGAGTCAGACGGCTCTGGAAACACCATATATTTT.

V usage is TRBV7-9 and J usage is TRBJ2-2, with 8 nucleotides matching TRBD1. The CDR3 is 16 amino acids. Trimming at V came to 3 bases and at J to 6 bases, leaving 9 bases not matched to a gene. Germline V lookup: CDR1 SEHNR, CDR2 FQNEAQ (reference sequence). The CDR3 here is CASSLTRGRISGELFF. The CDR3 bases are TGTGCCAGCAGCTTGACCAGGGGGCGCATCTCCGGGGAGCTGTTTTTT.

The chain combines TRBV20-1 with TRBJ1-1, with D unresolved. Trimming shortened V by 0 bases and J by 6 bases, and 8 bases separated the two germline ends. The V gene's germline CDR1 is DFQATT and CDR2 SNEGSKA (reference sequence). The CDR3 is 12 amino acids. The CDR3 spells CSARDPAAEAFF. The CDR3 DNA reads as TGCAGTGCTAGAGACCCGGCGGCTGAAGCTTTCTTT.

The chain joins TRBV18 to TRBJ2-5; D is ambiguous. Germline lookup yields CDR1 KGHSH and CDR2 LQKENI. The CDR3 consists of 14 residues. V was clipped by 2 bases and J by 2 bases, with 9 bases between them. The CDR3 nucleotides are TGTGCCAGCTCACCAATGGGGTTTCAAGAGACCCAGTACTTC. Translation: CASSPMGFQETQYF.

V gene TRBV5-6 combines with J gene TRBJ2-3, with 8 bases that match TRBD1. V was pared by 0 bases and J by 2 bases, with 2 bases of the junction left unmatched. The germline V gene has CDR1 SGHDT and CDR2 YYEEEE. The CDR3 runs 15 residues. CDR3 coding DNA: TGTGCCAGCAGCTTGGTCAGGGGGCACACAGATACGCAGTATTTT. It is translated as CASSLVRGHTDTQYF. Full variable domain (rest looked up from reference TRBV5-6 and TRBJ2-3): DAGVTQSPTHLIKTRGQQVTLRCSPKSGHDTVSWYQQALGQGPQFIFQYYEEEERQRGNFPDRFSGHQFPNYSSELNVNALLLGDSALYLCASSLVRGHTDTQYFGPGTRLTVL.

The V call is TRBV18, the J call TRBJ2-7; perhaps TRBD2 as D (5 bases). The CDR3 extends over 15 amino acids. Trimming left V 3 bases short and J 0 bases short, with 12 bases between. Germline loops: CDR1 KGHSH, CDR2 LQKENI. The CDR3 DNA is TGTGCCAGCTCACCGCCTTCTGGGAGCTCCTACGAGCAGTACTTC. The encoded protein is CASSPPSGSSYEQYF.

As DNA, the CDR3 is TGTGCCAGCAGTGATACAGGAGGTGAAAAACTGTTTTTT. This sequence encodes CASSDTGGEKLFF. The rearrangement uses TRBV25-1 and TRBJ1-4, with D possibly matching TRBD1 (5 bases). V was trimmed by 3 bases and J by 7 bases, leaving 9 bases between them. This CDR3 spans 13 amino acids. Per the germline V gene, CDR1 is MGHDK and CDR2 is SYGVNS.

The rearrangement uses TRBV7-6 and TRBJ2-7; D possibly corresponds to TRBD1 (6 bases). V was clipped by 4 bases and J by 0 bases, with 13 bases between them. The CDR3 is 15 amino acids. Germline CDR1 is SGHVS and CDR2 is FNYEAQ. In nucleotides, the CDR3 is TGTGCCAGCAGCTCCAGACAGGCGAGCTCCTACGAGCAGTACTTC. Amino acid sequence: CASSSRQASSYEQYF.

The table lists this clonotype with a few counts. J is TRBJ2-3 and V is TRBV20-1, with 11 bases that match TRBD2. Unmatched junction bases numbered 0, after V lost 1 base and J lost 0 bases. Per the germline V gene, CDR1 is DFQATT and CDR2 is SNEGSKA (reference sequence). This CDR3 region has 15 residues. This CDR3 is CSARGTSGSTDTQYF. The CDR3, as DNA: TGCAGTGCTAGAGGGACTAGCGGGAGCACAGATACGCAGTATTTT.

The rearrangement joins TRBV2 to TRBJ2-7, with 9 bases lining up with TRBD1. The CDR3 consists of 14 residues. Per germline, CDR1 SNHLY and CDR2 FYNNEI. V gave up 7 bases and J gave up 3 bases; unmatched junction bases: 7. CDR3 residues: CASNPGQGFYEQYF. The CDR3 DNA sequence: TGTGCCAGCAACCCGGGACAGGGATTCTACGAGCAGTACTTC. Looking up the rest from reference TRBV2 and TRBJ2-7 gives the full variable domain: EPEVTQTPSHQVTQMGQEVILRCVPISNHLYFYWYRQILGQKVEFLVSFYNNEISEKSEIFDDQFSVERPDGSNFTLKIRSTKLEDSAMYFCASNPGQGFYEQYFGPGTRLTVT.

J is TRBJ1-3 and V is TRBV29-1, with D possibly being TRBD1 (6 bases). Trimming stripped 7 bases from V and 0 bases from J, with 19 bases between. The germline CDR1 and CDR2 sequences are SQVTM and ANQGSEA. The CDR3 runs to 16 residues. The CDR3 DNA sequence: TGCAGCGCCGAGGCTGGACAGCTAGACTCTGGAAACACCATATATTTT. This encodes CSAEAGQLDSGNTIYF.

This chain joins TRBV29-1 and TRBJ1-2; TRBD1 aligns across 8 bases. V was clipped by 8 bases and J by 13 bases; unmatched bases: 12. CDR1 and CDR2 from the germline V gene are SQVTM and ANQGSEA. The CDR3 runs 11 residues. Written as DNA, the CDR3 is TGCAGCTCCCTAGACAGGGGCAGAGGCACCTTC. Its protein product is CSSLDRGRGTF.

Remarks on this clonotype: The junction and the germline gene differ at one end; a read error may be behind it. The chain has TRBV9 and TRBJ1-2; 11 bases are a match to TRBD1. Germline V gives CDR1 SGDLS, CDR2 YYNGEE. This CDR3 region has 15 residues. CDR3 amino acids: CASSPGQGAFYGYAF. The DNA of the CDR3 is TGTGCCAGCAGCCCTGGACAGGGGGCCTTCTATGGCTACGCCTTC.

V gene TRBV4-1 combines with J gene TRBJ1-1; D unresolved. V was pared by 5 bases and J by 4 bases, with 14 bases between. The CDR3 has 14 residues. Germline CDR1 is MGHRA and CDR2 is YSYEKL. The CDR3 spells CASSAPTLGTEAFF. As DNA, the CDR3 is TGCGCCAGCAGCGCCCCAACCCTAGGCACTGAAGCTTTCTTT.

The chain links TRBV5-1 to TRBJ2-7; either TRBD1 or TRBD2 may supply D (5 bases each). Per the germline V gene, CDR1 is SGHRS and CDR2 is YFSETQ. The CDR3 is 14 amino acids. V lost 3 bases to trimming and J lost 3 bases, with 13 bases between them. The CDR3: CASSSGPQGYEQYF. DNA of the CDR3: TGCGCCAGCAGCTCGGGACCTCAGGGCTACGAGCAGTACTTC.

The rearrangement uses TRBV23-1 and TRBJ2-5; D gene ambiguous. TRBV23-1 is given ORF status, its function remaining uncertain. Trimming left V 6 bases short and J 3 bases short, with 2 bases between. The CDR3 contains 10 residues. In DNA form, the CDR3 reads TGCGCCAGCAGAAAAGAGACCCAGTACTTC. Translated: CASRKETQYF.

The table lists this clonotype with a few counts. This chain links TRBV19 with TRBJ1-5; possible D gene TRBD1, 5 bases. Germline CDR1 reads LNHDA; CDR2 reads SQIVND (reference sequence). The CDR3 length is 15 residues. V lost 6 bases, J lost 2 bases, and 14 bases lay in between. CDR3: CASSPRGVGNQPQHF. The CDR3 coding sequence is TGTGCCAGTAGCCCTAGAGGGGTGGGCAATCAGCCCCAGCATTTT.

The V call is TRBV4-1, the J call TRBJ2-5, with TRBD2 identical over 10 bases. Trimming cost V 5 bases and J 5 bases; bases outside gene matches: 8. The CDR3 covers 15 residues. CDR1 is MGHRA, CDR2 YSYEKL, per germline. Written as DNA, the CDR3 is TGCGCCAGCAGCGTTCTAGCGGGAGTTCCGGAGACCCAGTACTTC. Its translation is CASSVLAGVPETQYF.

This sequence joins TRBV2 and TRBJ2-3; no reliable D call. This CDR3 has 16 amino acids. In germline, CDR1 is SNHLY, CDR2 FYNNEI. V lost 4 bases and J lost 0, with 14 bases in between. The CDR3 sequence: CASSGFSFFSTDTQYF. The CDR3 DNA is TGTGCCAGCAGTGGATTCTCGTTTTTTAGCACAGATACGCAGTATTTT.

The V and J genes are TRBV10-3 and TRBJ2-1, with 11 bases identical to TRBD1. Germline V CDR1 and CDR2: ENHRY, SYGVKD. This CDR3 contains 14 residues. Trimming removed 7 bases from V and 5 bases from J; junction bases left unmatched: 4. CDR3 DNA sequence: TGTGCCATCAACCCGGGACAGGGGGACAATGAGCAGTTCTTC. Protein: CAINPGQGDNEQFF.

The J gene is TRBJ2-7, the V gene TRBV6-2 or TRBV6-3; D possibly uses TRBD1 or TRBD2 (5 bases each). There are 12 residues in the CDR3. Germline loops: CDR1 MNHEY, CDR2 SVGEGT. Trimming shortened V by 6 bases and J by 4 bases, and 10 bases separated the two germline ends. CDR3 DNA: TGTGCCAGCAGCTGGGGGTATTACGAGCAGTACTTC. Translation gives CASSWGYYEQYF.